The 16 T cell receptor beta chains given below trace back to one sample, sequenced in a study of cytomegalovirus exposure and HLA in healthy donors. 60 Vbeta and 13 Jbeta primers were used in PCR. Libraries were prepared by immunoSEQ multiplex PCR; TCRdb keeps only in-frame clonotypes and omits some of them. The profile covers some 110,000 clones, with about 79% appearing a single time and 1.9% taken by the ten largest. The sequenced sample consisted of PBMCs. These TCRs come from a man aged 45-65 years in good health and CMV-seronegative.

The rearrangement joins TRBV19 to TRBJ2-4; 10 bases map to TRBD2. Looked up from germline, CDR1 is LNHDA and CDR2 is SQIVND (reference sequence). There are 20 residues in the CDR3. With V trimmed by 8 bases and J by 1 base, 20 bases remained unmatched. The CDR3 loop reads CASAYKGLAGEFLAKNIQYF. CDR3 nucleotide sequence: TGTGCCAGTGCCTACAAGGGGCTAGCGGGGGAGTTTTTGGCCAAAAACATTCAGTACTTC.

The CDR3 nucleotides read TGTGCCAGCAGTGAGCCCCAGGGGCGAACTGAAGCTTTCTTT. This codes for CASSEPQGRTEAFF. This chain uses TRBV6-1 with TRBJ1-1, with D possibly matching TRBD1 (6 bases). Germline lookup yields CDR1 MNHNS and CDR2 SASEGT. With 3 bases removed from V and 5 bases from J, the gap between germline ends came to 13 bases. This CDR3 is 14 amino acids long.

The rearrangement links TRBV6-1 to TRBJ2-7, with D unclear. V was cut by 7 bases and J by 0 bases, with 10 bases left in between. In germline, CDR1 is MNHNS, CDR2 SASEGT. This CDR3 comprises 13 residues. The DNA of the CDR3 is TGTGCCAGCACTTCCGACACCTCCTACGAGCAGTACTTC. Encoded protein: CASTSDTSYEQYF.

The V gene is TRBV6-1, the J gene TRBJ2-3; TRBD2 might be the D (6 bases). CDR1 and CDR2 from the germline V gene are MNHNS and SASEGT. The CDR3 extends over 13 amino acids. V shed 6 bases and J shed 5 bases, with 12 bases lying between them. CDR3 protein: CASRDTAGDTQYF. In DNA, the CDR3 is TGTGCCAGCAGGGACACAGCGGGAGATACGCAGTATTTT.

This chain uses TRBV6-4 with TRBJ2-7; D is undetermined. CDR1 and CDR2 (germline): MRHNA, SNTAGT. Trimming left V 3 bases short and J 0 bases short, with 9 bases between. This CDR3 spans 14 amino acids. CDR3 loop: CASSESSSSYEQYF. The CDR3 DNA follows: TGTGCCAGCAGTGAATCGTCGAGCTCCTACGAGCAGTACTTC.

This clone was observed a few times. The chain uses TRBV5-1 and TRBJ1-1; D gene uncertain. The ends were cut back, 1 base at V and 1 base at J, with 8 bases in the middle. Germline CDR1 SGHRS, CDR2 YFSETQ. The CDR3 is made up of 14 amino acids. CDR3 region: CASSLLEGNTEAFF. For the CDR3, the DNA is TGCGCCAGCAGCTTGCTAGAGGGGAACACTGAAGCTTTCTTT.

The CDR3 loop is CASKTSGTDTQYF. DNA for the CDR3: TGTGCCAGCAAGACTAGCGGAACAGATACGCAGTATTTT. This chain joins TRBV27 and TRBJ2-3; 9 bases line up with TRBD2. Per germline, CDR1 MNHEY and CDR2 SMNVEV (reference sequence). J gave up 3 bases and V 7 bases, and 2 bases lay outside the gene matches. The CDR3 runs 13 residues.

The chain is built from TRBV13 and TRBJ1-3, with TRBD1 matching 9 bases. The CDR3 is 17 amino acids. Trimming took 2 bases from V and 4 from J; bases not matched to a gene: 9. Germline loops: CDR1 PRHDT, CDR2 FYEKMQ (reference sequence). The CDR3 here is CASSLRGQGESGNTIYF. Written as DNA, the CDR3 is TGTGCCAGCAGCTTACGGGGACAGGGAGAATCCGGAAACACCATATATTTT.

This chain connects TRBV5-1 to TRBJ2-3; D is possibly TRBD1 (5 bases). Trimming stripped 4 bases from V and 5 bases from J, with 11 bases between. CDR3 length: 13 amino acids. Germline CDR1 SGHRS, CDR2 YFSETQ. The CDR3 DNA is TGCGCCAGCAGCCCAGTAGGGGTAGATACGCAGTATTTT. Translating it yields CASSPVGVDTQYF. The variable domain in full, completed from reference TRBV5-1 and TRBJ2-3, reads KAGVTQTPRYLIKTRGQQVTLSCSPISGHRSVSWYQQTPGQGLQFLFEYFSETQRNKGNFPGRFSGRQFSNSRSEMNVSTLELGDSALYLCASSPVGVDTQYFGPGTRLTVL.

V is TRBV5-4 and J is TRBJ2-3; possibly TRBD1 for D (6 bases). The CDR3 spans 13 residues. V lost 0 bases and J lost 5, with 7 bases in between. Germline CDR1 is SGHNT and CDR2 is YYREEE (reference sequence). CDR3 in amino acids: CASSLVGGDTQYF. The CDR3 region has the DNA TGTGCCAGCAGCTTGGTAGGGGGAGATACGCAGTATTTT.

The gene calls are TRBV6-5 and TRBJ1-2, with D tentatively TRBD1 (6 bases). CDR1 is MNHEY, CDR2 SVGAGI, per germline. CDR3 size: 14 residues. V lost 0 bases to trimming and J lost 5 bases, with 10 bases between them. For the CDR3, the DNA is TGTGCCAGCAGTTACTCGAACAGGGTGTATGGCTACACCTTC. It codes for CASSYSNRVYGYTF.

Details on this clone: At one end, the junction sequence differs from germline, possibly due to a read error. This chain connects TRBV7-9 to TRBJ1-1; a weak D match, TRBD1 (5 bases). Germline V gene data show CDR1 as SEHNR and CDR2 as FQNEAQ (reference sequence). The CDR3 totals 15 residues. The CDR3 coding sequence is TGTTCCAGCAGCTTAAACCAGGGAACGAACACTGAAGCTTTCTTT. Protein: CSSSLNQGTNTEAFF.

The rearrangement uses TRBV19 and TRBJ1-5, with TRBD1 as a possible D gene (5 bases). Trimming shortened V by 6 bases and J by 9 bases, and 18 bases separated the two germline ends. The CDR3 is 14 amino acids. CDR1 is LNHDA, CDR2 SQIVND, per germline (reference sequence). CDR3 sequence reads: CASSGPGPGRPQHF. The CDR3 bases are TGTGCCAGTAGCGGACCGGGACCCGGGAGGCCCCAGCATTTT.

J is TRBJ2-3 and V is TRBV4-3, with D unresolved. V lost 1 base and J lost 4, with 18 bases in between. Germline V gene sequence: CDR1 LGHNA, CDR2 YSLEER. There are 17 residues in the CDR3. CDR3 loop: CASSQGVWRPGADTQYF. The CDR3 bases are TGCGCCAGCAGCCAAGGGGTCTGGCGCCCGGGTGCAGATACGCAGTATTTT.

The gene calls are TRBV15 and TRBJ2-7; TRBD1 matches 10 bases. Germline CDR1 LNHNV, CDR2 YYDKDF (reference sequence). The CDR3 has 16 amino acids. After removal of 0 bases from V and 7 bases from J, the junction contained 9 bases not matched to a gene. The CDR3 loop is CATSRDETGGYGEQYF. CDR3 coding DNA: TGTGCCACCAGCAGAGATGAGACAGGGGGCTATGGGGAGCAGTACTTC.

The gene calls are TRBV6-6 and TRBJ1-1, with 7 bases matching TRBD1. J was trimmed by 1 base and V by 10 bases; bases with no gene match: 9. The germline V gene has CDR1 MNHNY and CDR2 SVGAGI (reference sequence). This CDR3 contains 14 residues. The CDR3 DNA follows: TGTGCCACCTCGGGACAGACCCCGAACACTGAAGCTTTCTTT. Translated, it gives CATSGQTPNTEAFF.